These T cell receptor beta chains were read from a single sample in a study of blood T cells in healthy people across ages. Via MiXCR, TCRdb re-called the 5' RACE reads, giving one row per CDR3 protein. The sample carries about 1 million distinct CDR3 sequences, less than 50% recorded once. Sequencing was done on a sample of blood. The receptors were sampled from a woman aged 60-75 years in good health. Each CDR3 is given with its conserved first and last residue. Fields, in order: CDR3 DNA, CDR3 protein, clone size, V gene, D gene, J gene. The D gene is left open where the match is weak. Size is stated for part of the rows, as once, few or many counts, or as a class when the clone is expanded.

cdr3_nt: TGCGCCAGCAGCTTGAAAGTAGCGGGGAGTAGCACAGATACGCAGTATTTT; cdr3_aa: CASSLKVAGSSTDTQYF; clone_size: .; v_call: TRBV5-1; d_call: TRBD2; j_call: TRBJ2-3
cdr3_nt: TGTGCCGGCAGCTACCGCCTAGCGGAAGAGACCCAGTACTTC; cdr3_aa: CAGSYRLAEETQYF; clone_size: .; v_call: TRBV7-8; d_call: TRBD2; j_call: TRBJ2-5
cdr3_nt: TGTGCCAGCAGCTTACTGCTAGCGGGGAGCTCCTACAATGAGCAGTTCTTC; cdr3_aa: CASSLLLAGSSYNEQFF; clone_size: few; v_call: TRBV7-2; d_call: TRBD2; j_call: TRBJ2-1
cdr3_nt: TGCAGTGCTCCTGGGGGATCTAGCGGGAGGACCCGCTCCTACAATGAGCAGTTCTTC; cdr3_aa: CSAPGGSSGRTRSYNEQFF; clone_size: .; v_call: TRBV20-1; d_call: TRBD2; j_call: TRBJ2-1
cdr3_nt: TGTGCCTGGAGCCCAACAGGGAGGCGGAGCTATGGCTACACCTTC; cdr3_aa: CAWSPTGRRSYGYTF; clone_size: .; v_call: TRBV30; d_call: .; j_call: TRBJ1-2
cdr3_nt: TGTGCCAGCAGTGAAGGGACAGGGGTTACAGATACGCAGTATTTT; cdr3_aa: CASSEGTGVTDTQYF; clone_size: .; v_call: TRBV2; d_call: TRBD1; j_call: TRBJ2-3
cdr3_nt: TGCAGTGCCAGCTCCGGGTTTGAAAAACTGTTTTTT; cdr3_aa: CSASSGFEKLFF; clone_size: .; v_call: TRBV20-1; d_call: .; j_call: TRBJ1-4
cdr3_nt: TGCAGTGCTAGCCCGGGTGGGCTCGGGGAGCTGTTTTTT; cdr3_aa: CSASPGGLGELFF; clone_size: .; v_call: TRBV20-1; d_call: .; j_call: TRBJ2-2
cdr3_nt: TGTGCCAGCAGTTTGGCGGGGGGAGGGAAGACTGAGCAGTTCTTC; cdr3_aa: CASSLAGGGKTEQFF; clone_size: .; v_call: TRBV28; d_call: TRBD2; j_call: TRBJ2-1
cdr3_nt: TGCGCCAGCAGCTTGGATGGGAGGGGACGCACAGATACGCAGTATTTT; cdr3_aa: CASSLDGRGRTDTQYF; clone_size: few; v_call: TRBV5-1; d_call: TRBD2; j_call: TRBJ2-3
cdr3_nt: TGCAGTGCTAGTCCCGGAGGACTTGACAATGAGCAGTTCTTC; cdr3_aa: CSASPGGLDNEQFF; clone_size: .; v_call: TRBV20-1; d_call: .; j_call: TRBJ2-1
cdr3_nt: TGTGCCTGGAGTGTACTTCTAGGGTACGAGCAGTACTTC; cdr3_aa: CAWSVLLGYEQYF; clone_size: .; v_call: TRBV30; d_call: .; j_call: TRBJ2-7